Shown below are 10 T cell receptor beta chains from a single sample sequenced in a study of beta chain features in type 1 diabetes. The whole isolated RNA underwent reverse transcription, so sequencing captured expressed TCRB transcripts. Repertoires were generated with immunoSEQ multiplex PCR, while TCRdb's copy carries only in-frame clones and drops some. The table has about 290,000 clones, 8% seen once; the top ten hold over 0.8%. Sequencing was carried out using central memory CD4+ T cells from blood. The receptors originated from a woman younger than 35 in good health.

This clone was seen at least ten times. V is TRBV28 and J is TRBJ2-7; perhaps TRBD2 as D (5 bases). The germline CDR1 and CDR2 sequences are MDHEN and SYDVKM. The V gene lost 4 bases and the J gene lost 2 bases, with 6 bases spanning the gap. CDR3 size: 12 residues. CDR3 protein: CASSSSTYEQYV. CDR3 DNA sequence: TGTGCCAGCAGTTCTAGCACCTACGAGCAGTACGTC.

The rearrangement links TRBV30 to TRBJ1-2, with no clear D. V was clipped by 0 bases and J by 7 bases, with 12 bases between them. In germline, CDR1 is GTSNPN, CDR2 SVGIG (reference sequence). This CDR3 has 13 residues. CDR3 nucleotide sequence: TGTGCCTGGAGTGTGATGGACTCTGCTGGCTACACCTTC. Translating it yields CAWSVMDSAGYTF.

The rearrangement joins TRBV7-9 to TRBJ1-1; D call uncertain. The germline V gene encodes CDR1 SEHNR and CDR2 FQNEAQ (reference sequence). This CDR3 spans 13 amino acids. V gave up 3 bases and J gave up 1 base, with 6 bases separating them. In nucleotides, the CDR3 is TGTGCCAGCAGCTTCGCGGAGAACACTGAAGCTTTCTTT. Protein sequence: CASSFAENTEAFF.

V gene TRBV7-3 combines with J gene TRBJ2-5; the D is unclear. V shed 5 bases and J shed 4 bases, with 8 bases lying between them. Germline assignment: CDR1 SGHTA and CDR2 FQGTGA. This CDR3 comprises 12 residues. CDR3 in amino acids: CASSLHGETQYF. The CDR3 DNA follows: TGTGCCAGCAGCCTCCATGGAGAGACCCAGTACTTC.

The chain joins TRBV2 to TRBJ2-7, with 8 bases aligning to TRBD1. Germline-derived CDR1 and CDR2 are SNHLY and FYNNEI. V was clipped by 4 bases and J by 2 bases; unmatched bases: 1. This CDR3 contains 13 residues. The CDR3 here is CASSGDRTYEQYF. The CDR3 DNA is TGTGCCAGCAGTGGGGACAGGACCTACGAGCAGTACTTC.

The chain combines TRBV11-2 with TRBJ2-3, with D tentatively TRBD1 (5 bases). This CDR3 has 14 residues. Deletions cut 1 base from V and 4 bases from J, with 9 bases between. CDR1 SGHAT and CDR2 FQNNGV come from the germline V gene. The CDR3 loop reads CASSLVQTADTQYF. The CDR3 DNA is TGTGCCAGCAGCTTAGTCCAGACAGCAGATACGCAGTATTTT.

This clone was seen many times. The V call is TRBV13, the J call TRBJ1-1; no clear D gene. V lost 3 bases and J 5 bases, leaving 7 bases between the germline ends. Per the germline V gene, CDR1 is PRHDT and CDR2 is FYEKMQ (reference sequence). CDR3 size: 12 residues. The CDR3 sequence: CASSLQETEAFF. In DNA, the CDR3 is TGTGCCAGCAGCTTGCAAGAGACTGAAGCTTTCTTT.

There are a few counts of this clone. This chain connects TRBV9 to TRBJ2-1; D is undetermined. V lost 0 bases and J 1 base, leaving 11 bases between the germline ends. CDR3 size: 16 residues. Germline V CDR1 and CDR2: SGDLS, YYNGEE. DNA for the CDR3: TGTGCCAGCAGCGTAGGGCCGCAAGTATCCTACAATGAGCAGTTCTTC. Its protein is CASSVGPQVSYNEQFF.

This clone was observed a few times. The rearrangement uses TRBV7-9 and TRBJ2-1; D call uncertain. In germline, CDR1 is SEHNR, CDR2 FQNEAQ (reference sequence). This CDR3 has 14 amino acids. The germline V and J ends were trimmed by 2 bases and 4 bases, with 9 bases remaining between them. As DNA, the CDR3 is TGTGCCAGCAGCTTAACCAGAAGGTACAATGAGCAGTTCTTC. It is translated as CASSLTRRYNEQFF.

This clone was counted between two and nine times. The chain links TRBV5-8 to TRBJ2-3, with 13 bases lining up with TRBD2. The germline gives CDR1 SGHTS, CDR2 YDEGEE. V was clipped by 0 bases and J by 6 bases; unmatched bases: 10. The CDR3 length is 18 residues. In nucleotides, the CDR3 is TGTGCCAGCAGCTTGGCGACCGGACTAGCGGGAGTGGGTGATACGCAGTATTTT. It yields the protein CASSLATGLAGVGDTQYF.